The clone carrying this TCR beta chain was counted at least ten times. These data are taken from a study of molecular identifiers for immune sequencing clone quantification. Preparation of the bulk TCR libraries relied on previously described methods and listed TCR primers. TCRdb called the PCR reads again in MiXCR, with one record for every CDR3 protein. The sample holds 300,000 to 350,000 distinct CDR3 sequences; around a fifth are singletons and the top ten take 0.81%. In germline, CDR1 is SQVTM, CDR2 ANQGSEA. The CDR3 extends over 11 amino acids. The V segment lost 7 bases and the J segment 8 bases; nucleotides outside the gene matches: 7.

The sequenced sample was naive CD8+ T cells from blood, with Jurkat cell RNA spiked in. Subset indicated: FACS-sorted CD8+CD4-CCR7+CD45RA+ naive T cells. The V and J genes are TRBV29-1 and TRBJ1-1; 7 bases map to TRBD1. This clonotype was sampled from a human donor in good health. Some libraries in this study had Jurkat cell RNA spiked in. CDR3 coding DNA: TGCAGCGGGGCCAGGGACAGAGAAGCTTTCTTT. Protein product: CSGARDREAFF.